The 6 T cell receptor beta chains below all came from one sample that was sequenced in a study of ipilimumab plus nivolumab after autologous stem cell transplantation. Clones were sequenced by immunoSEQ multiplex PCR, and TCRdb holds only the in-frame ones, with some missing. Among some 46,000 clones listed, nearly 90% were seen once. The source material was PBMCs, sampled in a trial of ipilimumab plus nivolumab as post-transplant consolidation. The receptor source for this set is a male donor with multiple myeloma.

The chain is built from TRBV4-1 and TRBJ2-5; 13 bases fit TRBD2. Germline CDR1 MGHRA, CDR2 YSYEKL. The CDR3 runs 16 residues. With V trimmed by 3 bases and J by 1 base, 2 bases remained unmatched. The CDR3 DNA reads TGCGCCAGCAGCCAGAGGACTAGCGGGAGCCAAGAGACCCAGTACTTC. Amino acid sequence: CASSQRTSGSQETQYF.

The chain is built from TRBV9 and TRBJ1-2, with 8 nucleotides matching TRBD1. Germline assignment: CDR1 SGDLS and CDR2 YYNGEE. The V gene end was trimmed by 2 bases and the J gene end by 5 bases; junction bases not matched to a gene: 8. This CDR3 region has 15 residues. CDR3 protein: CASSVLGQGRYGYTF. CDR3 sequence (DNA): TGTGCCAGCAGCGTTCTCGGACAGGGCCGATATGGCTACACCTTC.

The chain uses TRBV11-1 and TRBJ2-5; D unclear. The germline V gene encodes CDR1 SGHAT and CDR2 FQDESV (reference sequence). The CDR3 is 11 amino acids. V was cut by 4 bases and J by 10 bases, with 10 bases left in between. The CDR3 sequence is CASSYSLHQYF. The CDR3 DNA sequence: TGTGCCAGCAGCTACAGCCTTCACCAGTACTTC.

The chain has TRBV7-8 and TRBJ2-5, with D perhaps given as TRBD1 or TRBD2 (6 bases each). Germline lookup yields CDR1 SGHVS and CDR2 FQNEAQ. CDR3 length: 15 residues. Between the trimmed V and J ends, which lost 7 bases and 1 base, there was a span of 16 bases. This CDR3 is CASIPGRGPQETQYF. The DNA for the CDR3 is TGTGCCAGCATCCCGGGCCGGGGGCCCCAAGAGACCCAGTACTTC.

The chain recombines TRBV9 with TRBJ2-2; a possible D gene is TRBD1 (5 bases). Germline CDR1 is SGDLS and CDR2 is YYNGEE. V was pared by 2 bases and J by 3 bases, with 8 bases between. The CDR3 extends over 14 amino acids. The CDR3 bases are TGTGCCAGCAGCGTTCAGGGTCACACCGGGGAGCTGTTTTTT. Its translation: CASSVQGHTGELFF.

The V call is TRBV10-1, the J call TRBJ2-3, with D possibly TRBD1 on 6 matching bases. The germline CDR1 and CDR2 sequences are WNHNN and SYGVQD (reference sequence). The CDR3 totals 14 residues. Trimming stripped 5 bases from V and 5 bases from J, with 14 bases between. DNA for the CDR3: TGCGCCAGCAGTAAGGGACAAGGGGGAGATACGCAGTATTTT. This gives the protein CASSKGQGGDTQYF.